This T cell receptor beta chain was recovered during a study of cytomegalovirus exposure and HLA in healthy donors. Worth noting for this clone: Its antigen is undetermined.

Study-level points and caveats: As confirmed in vitro, three CMV-associated chains were specific for CMV antigens.

Each donor was nominally healthy when sampled (though unrecorded immune exposures were likely). Trimming cost V 5 bases and J 1 base, with 9 bases left between them. The CDR3 is 15 residues long. The V gene's germline CDR1 is MNHEY and CDR2 SMNVEV (reference sequence). 13 Jbeta primers and 60 Vbeta primers were used for the PCR. The method was immunoSEQ multiplex PCR; TCRdb's version includes in-frame clones alone and lacks a portion of them. The data show about 130,000 clones, 75% to 90% seen once. The V gene is TRBV27, the J gene TRBJ1-6; no firm D call. The specimen sequenced was PBMCs. This TCR came from a woman aged 25-40 years in good health and CMV-seropositive. Here the CDR3 DNA reads TGTGCCAGCAGTGAAGAGGGATCCTATAATTCACCCCTCCACTTT. Protein product: CASSEEGSYNSPLHF.